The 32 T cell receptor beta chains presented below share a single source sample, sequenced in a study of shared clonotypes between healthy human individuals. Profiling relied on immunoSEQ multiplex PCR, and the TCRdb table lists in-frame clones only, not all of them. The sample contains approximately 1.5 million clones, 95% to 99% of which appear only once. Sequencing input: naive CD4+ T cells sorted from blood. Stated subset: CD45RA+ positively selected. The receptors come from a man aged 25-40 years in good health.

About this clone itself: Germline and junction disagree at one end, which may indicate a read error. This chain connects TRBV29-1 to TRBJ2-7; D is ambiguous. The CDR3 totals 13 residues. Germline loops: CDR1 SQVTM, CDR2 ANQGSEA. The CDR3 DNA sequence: TGCAGCGTAGGACCTCTTCCCTCCGACGAGCAGTACTTC. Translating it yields CSVGPLPSDEQYF.

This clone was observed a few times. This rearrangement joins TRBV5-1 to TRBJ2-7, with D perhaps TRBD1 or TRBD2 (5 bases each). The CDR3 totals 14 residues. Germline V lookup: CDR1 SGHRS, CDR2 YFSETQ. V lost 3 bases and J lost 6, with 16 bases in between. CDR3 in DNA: TGCGCCAGCAGCTCTCTGGTCGAGGGGAGCGAGCAGTACTTC. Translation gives CASSSLVEGSEQYF.

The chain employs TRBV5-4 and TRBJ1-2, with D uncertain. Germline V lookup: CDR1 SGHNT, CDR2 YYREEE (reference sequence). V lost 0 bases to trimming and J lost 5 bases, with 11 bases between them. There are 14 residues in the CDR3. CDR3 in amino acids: CASSLGRTEYGYTF. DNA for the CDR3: TGTGCCAGCAGCTTGGGGAGGACGGAGTATGGCTACACCTTC.

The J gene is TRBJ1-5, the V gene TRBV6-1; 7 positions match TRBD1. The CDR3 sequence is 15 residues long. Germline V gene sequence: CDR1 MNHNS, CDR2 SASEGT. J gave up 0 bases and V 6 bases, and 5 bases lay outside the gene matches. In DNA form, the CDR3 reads TGTGCCAGCAGGAAACAGGGGAATAGCAATCAGCCCCAGCATTTT. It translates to CASRKQGNSNQPQHF.

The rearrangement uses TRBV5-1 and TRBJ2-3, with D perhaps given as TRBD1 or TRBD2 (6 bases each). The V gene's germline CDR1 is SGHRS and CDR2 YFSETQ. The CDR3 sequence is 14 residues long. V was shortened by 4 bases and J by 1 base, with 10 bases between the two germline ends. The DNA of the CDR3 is TGCGCCAGCAGCCCCGGGGGCCGCACAGATACGCAGTATTTT. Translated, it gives CASSPGGRTDTQYF.

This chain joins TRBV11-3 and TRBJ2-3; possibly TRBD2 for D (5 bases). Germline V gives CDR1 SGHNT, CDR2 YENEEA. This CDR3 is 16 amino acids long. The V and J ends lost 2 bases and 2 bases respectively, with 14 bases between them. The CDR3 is CASSLRARGLTDTQYF. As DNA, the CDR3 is TGTGCCAGCAGCTTAAGGGCCAGAGGGCTCACAGATACGCAGTATTTT.

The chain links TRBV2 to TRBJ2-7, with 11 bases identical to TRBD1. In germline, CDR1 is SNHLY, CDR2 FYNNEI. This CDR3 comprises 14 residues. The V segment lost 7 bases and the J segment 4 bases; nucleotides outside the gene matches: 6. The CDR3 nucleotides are TGTGCCAGCAACGGACAGGGGGCTCGGTACGAGCAGTACTTC. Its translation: CASNGQGARYEQYF. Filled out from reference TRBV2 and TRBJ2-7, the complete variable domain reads EPEVTQTPSHQVTQMGQEVILRCVPISNHLYFYWYRQILGQKVEFLVSFYNNEISEKSEIFDDQFSVERPDGSNFTLKIRSTKLEDSAMYFCASNGQGARYEQYFGPGTRLTVT.

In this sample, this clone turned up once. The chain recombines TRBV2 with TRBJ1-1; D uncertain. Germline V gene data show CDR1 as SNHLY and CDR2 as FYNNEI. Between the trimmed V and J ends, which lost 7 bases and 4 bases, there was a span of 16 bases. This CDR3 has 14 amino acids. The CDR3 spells CASIDLRESTEAFF. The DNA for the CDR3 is TGTGCCAGCATCGATCTTCGGGAGTCCACTGAAGCTTTCTTT.

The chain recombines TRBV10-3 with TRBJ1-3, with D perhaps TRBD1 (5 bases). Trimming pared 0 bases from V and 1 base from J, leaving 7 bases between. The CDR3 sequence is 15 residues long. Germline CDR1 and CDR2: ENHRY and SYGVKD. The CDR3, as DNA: TGTGCCATCAGTGAGTCTCGGGGGTCTGGAAACACCATATATTTT. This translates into CAISESRGSGNTIYF.

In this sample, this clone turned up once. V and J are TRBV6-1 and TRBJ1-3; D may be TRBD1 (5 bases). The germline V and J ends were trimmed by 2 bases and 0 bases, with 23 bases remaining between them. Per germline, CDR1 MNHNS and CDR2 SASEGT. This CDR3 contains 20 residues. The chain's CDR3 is CASSERLMRGRQSSGNTIYF. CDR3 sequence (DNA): TGTGCCAGCAGTGAAAGGTTGATGAGGGGCCGACAGTCCTCTGGAAACACCATATATTTT.

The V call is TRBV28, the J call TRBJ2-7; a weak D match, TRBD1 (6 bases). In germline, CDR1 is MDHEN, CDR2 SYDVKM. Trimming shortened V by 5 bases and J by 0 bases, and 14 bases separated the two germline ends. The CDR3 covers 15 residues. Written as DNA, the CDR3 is TGTGCCAGCAGTCAGCGACAGGTACTCTCCTACGAGCAGTACTTC. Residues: CASSQRQVLSYEQYF.

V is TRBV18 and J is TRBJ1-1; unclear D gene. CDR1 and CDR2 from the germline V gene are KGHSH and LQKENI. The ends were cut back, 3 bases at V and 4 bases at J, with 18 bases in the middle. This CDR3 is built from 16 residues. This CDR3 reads CASSPYTVDYTTEAFF. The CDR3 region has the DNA TGTGCCAGCTCACCGTATACGGTGGACTACACCACTGAAGCTTTCTTT.

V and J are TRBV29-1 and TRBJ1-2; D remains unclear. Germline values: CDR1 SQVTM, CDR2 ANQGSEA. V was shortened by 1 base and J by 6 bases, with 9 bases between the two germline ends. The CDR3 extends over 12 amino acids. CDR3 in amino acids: CSVEGPGDGYTF. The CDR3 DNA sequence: TGCAGCGTTGAAGGTCCCGGGGATGGCTACACCTTC.

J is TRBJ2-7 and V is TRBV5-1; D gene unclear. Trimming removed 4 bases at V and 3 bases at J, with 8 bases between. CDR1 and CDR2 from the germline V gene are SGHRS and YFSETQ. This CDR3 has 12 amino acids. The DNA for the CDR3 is TGCGCCAGCAGCGGGATTAACTACGAGCAGTACTTC. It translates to CASSGINYEQYF. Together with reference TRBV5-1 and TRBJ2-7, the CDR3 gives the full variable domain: KAGVTQTPRYLIKTRGQQVTLSCSPISGHRSVSWYQQTPGQGLQFLFEYFSETQRNKGNFPGRFSGRQFSNSRSEMNVSTLELGDSALYLCASSGINYEQYFGPGTRLTVT.

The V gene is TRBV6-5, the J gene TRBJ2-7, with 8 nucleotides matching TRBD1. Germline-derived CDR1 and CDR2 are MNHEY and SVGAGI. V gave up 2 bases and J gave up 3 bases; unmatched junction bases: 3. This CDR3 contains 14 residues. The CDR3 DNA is TGTGCCAGCAGTTACACAGGGGGACACTACGAGCAGTACTTC. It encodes CASSYTGGHYEQYF.

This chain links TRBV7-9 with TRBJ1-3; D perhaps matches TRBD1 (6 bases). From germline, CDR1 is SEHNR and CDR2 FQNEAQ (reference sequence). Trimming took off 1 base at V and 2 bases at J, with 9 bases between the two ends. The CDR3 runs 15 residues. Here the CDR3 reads CASSLETGAGNTIYF. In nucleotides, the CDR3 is TGTGCCAGCAGCTTAGAGACAGGAGCTGGAAACACCATATATTTT.

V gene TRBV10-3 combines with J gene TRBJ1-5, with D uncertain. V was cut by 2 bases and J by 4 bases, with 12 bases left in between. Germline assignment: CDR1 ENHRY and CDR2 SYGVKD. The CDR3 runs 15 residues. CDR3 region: CAISEREGDNQPQHF. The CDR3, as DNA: TGTGCCATCAGTGAGCGCGAGGGCGATAATCAGCCCCAGCATTTT.

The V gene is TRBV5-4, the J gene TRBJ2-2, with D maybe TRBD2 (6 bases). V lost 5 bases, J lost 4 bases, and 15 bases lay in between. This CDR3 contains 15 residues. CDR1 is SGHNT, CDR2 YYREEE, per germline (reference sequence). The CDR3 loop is CASSSRDLRTGELFF. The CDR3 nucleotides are TGTGCCAGCAGTTCCCGGGACTTACGCACCGGGGAGCTGTTTTTT.

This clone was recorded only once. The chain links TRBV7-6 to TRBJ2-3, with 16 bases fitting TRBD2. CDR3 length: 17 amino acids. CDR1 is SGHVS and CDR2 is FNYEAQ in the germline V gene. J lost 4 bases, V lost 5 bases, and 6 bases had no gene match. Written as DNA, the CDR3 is TGTGCCAGCAGCCGGGGGACTAGCGGGAGGGCCCCAGATACGCAGTATTTT. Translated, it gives CASSRGTSGRAPDTQYF.

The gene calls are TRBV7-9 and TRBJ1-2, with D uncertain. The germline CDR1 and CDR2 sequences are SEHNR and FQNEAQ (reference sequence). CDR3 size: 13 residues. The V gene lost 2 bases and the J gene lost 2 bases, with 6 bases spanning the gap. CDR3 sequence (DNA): TGTGCCAGCAGCTTAATGCCAAACTATGGCTACACCTTC. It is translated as CASSLMPNYGYTF.

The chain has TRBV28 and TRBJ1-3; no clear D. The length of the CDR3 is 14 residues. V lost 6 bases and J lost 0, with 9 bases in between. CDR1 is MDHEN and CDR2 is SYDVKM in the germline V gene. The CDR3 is CASRHRYSGNTIYF. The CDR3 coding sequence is TGTGCCAGCAGGCATCGATACTCTGGAAACACCATATATTTT.

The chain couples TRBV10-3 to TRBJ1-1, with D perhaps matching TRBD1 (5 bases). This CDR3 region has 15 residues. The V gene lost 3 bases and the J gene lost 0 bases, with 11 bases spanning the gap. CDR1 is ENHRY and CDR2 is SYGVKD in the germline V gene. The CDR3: CAISDRQGLNTEAFF. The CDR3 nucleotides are TGTGCCATCAGTGACCGGCAGGGCTTGAACACTGAAGCTTTCTTT.

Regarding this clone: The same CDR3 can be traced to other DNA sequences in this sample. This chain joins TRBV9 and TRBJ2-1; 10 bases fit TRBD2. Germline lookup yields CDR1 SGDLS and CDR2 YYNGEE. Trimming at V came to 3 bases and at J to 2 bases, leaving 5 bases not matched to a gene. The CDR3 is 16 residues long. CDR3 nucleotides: TGTGCCAGCAGCGCCCGACTAGCGGGCGCCTACAATGAGCAGTTCTTC. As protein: CASSARLAGAYNEQFF.

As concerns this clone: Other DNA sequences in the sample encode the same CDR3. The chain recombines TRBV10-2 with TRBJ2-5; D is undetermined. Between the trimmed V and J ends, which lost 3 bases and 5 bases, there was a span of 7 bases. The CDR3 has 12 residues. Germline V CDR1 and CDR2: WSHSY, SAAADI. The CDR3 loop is CASSESRETQYF. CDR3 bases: TGCGCCAGCAGTGAAAGCCGGGAGACCCAGTACTTC.

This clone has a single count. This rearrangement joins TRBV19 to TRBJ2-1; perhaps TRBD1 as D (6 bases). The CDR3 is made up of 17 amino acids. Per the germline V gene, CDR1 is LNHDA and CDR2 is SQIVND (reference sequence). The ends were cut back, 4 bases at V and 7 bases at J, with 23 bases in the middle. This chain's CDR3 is CASSSSRGTLRPNEQFF. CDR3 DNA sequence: TGTGCCAGTAGTAGTAGTAGGGGGACCCTTAGGCCGAATGAGCAGTTCTTC.

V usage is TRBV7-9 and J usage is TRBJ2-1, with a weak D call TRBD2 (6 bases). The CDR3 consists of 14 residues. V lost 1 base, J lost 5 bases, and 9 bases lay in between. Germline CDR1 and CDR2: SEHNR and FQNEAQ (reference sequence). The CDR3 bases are TGTGCCAGCAGCTTAGGGGCGGGAAACAATGAGCAGTTCTTC. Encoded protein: CASSLGAGNNEQFF.

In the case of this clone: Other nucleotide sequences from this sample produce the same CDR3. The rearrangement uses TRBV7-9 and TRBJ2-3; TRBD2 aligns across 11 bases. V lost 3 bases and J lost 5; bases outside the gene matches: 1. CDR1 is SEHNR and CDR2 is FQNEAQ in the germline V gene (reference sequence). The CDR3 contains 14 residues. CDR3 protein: CASSFGLAGDTQYF. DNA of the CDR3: TGTGCCAGCAGCTTCGGACTAGCGGGAGATACGCAGTATTTT.

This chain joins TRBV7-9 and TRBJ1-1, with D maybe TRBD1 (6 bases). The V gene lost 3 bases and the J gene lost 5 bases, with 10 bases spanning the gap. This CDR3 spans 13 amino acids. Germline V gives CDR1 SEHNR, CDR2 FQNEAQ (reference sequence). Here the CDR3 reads CASSFEGGTEAFF. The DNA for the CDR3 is TGTGCCAGCAGCTTCGAAGGGGGTACTGAAGCTTTCTTT. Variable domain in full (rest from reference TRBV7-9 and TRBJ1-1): DTGVSQNPRHKITKRGQNVTFRCDPISEHNRLYWYRQTLGQGPEFLTYFQNEAQLEKSRLLSDRFSAERPKGSFSTLEIQRTEQGDSAMYLCASSFEGGTEAFFGQGTRLTVV.

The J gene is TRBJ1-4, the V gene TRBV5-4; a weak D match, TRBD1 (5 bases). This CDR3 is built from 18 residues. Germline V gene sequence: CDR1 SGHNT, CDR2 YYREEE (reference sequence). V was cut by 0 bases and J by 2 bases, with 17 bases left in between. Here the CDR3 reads CASSLGGGIRATNEKLFF. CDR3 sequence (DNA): TGTGCCAGCAGCTTGGGTGGGGGAATTCGAGCGACTAATGAAAAACTGTTTTTT.

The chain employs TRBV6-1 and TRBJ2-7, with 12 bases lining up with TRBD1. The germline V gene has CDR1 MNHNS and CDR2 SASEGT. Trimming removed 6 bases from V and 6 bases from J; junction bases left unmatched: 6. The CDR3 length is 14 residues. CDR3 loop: CASREPGQGAEQYF. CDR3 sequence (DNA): TGTGCCAGCAGGGAACCGGGACAGGGGGCCGAGCAGTACTTC.

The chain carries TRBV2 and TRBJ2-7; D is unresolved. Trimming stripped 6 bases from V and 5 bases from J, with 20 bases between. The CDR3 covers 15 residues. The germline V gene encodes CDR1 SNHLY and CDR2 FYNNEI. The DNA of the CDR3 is TGTGCCAGCAGACCTCGAGGACGGCTCGGTAACGAGCAGTACTTC. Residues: CASRPRGRLGNEQYF.

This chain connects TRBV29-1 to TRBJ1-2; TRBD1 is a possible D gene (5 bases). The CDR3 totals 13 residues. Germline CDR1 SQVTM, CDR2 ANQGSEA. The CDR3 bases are TGCAGTTTCGCTGGGGCGGGAAGCTATGGCTACACCTTC. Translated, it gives CSFAGAGSYGYTF.